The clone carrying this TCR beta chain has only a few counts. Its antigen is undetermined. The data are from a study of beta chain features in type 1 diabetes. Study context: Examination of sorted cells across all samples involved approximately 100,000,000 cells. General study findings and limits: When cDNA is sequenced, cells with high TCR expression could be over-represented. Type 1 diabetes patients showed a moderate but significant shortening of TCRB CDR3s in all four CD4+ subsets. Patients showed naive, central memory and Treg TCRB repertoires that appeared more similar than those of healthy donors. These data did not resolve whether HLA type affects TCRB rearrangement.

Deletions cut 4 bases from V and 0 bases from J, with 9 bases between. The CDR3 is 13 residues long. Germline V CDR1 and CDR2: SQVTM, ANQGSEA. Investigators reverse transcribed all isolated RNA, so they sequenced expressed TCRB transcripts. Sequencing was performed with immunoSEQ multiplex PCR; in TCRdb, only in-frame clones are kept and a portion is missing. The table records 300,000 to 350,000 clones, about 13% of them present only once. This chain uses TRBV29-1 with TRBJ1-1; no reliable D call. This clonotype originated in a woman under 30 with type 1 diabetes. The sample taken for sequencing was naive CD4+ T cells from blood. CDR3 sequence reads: CSVGADLNTEAFF. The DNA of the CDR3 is TGCAGCGTTGGGGCAGATTTGAACACTGAAGCTTTCTTT.